The 17 T cell receptor beta chains in this list originate from one sample, sequenced in a study of cytomegalovirus exposure and HLA in healthy donors. 60 Vbeta and 13 Jbeta primers were used in PCR. Here immunoSEQ multiplex PCR was the method, and the copy in TCRdb shows in-frame clones only, minus some. The sample yields 200,000 to 250,000 clones, around 80% seen once. Specimen: PBMCs. These receptors were obtained from a girl aged 2-10 years in good health and CMV-seronegative.

V and J are TRBV19 and TRBJ1-2; D may be TRBD1 (5 bases). Per germline, CDR1 LNHDA and CDR2 SQIVND (reference sequence). Trimming cost V 5 bases and J 3 bases, with 13 bases left between them. CDR3 length: 14 residues. The CDR3 region is CASSFVGTHYGYTF. CDR3 sequence (DNA): TGTGCCAGTAGTTTCGTTGGGACTCACTATGGCTACACCTTC.

This chain uses TRBV7-9 with TRBJ2-5; TRBD2 agrees at 11 bases. From germline, CDR1 is SEHNR and CDR2 FQNEAQ (reference sequence). This CDR3 comprises 15 residues. J was trimmed by 1 base and V by 8 bases; bases with no gene match: 6. CDR3: CASGRLAGLQETQYF. DNA of the CDR3: TGTGCCAGCGGGCGACTAGCGGGACTCCAAGAGACCCAGTACTTC.

The rearrangement links TRBV4-1 to TRBJ2-7; TRBD1 matches at 7 bases. Germline lookup yields CDR1 MGHRA and CDR2 YSYEKL. The V and J ends lost 2 bases and 2 bases, in that order; junction bases with no gene match: 15. CDR3 size: 18 residues. The DNA of the CDR3 is TGCGCCAGCAGCCAATTATATAAACACAGGGGAAGAACCTACGAGCAGTACTTC. Its protein is CASSQLYKHRGRTYEQYF.

The count of this clone is one. The chain carries TRBV29-1 and TRBJ2-7; D is possibly TRBD1 (6 bases). V was shortened by 2 bases and J by 4 bases, with 12 bases between the two germline ends. The germline CDR1 and CDR2 sequences are SQVTM and ANQGSEA. This CDR3 contains 13 residues. The CDR3 spells CSVEQGIRYEQYF. The CDR3 DNA follows: TGCAGCGTTGAACAGGGGATCCGTTACGAGCAGTACTTC.

The chain carries TRBV19 and TRBJ1-5; D is possibly TRBD1 (6 bases). The germline CDR1 and CDR2 sequences are LNHDA and SQIVND (reference sequence). The CDR3 sequence is 13 residues long. V dropped 5 bases and J dropped 7 bases, with 12 bases sitting between them. The CDR3 here is CASSRGAWQPQHF. The CDR3 nucleotides are TGTGCCAGTAGTCGGGGGGCCTGGCAGCCCCAGCATTTT.

The J gene is TRBJ2-5, the V gene TRBV7-2, with D unresolved. V lost 2 bases and J 13 bases, leaving 14 bases between the germline ends. Germline CDR1 SGHTA, CDR2 FQGNSA. This CDR3 comprises 12 residues. The CDR3 here is CASSLPSGPRYF. DNA of the CDR3: TGTGCCAGCAGCTTACCCAGTGGGCCCAGGTACTTC. Based on the CDR3 plus reference TRBV7-2 and TRBJ2-5, the full variable domain is GAGVSQSPSNKVTEKGKDVELRCDPISGHTALYWYRQSLGQGLEFLIYFQGNSAPDKSGLPSDRFSAERTGGSVSTLTIQRTQQEDSAVYLCASSLPSGPRYFGPGTRLLVL.

The rearrangement links TRBV19 to TRBJ1-2; D is possibly TRBD1 (5 bases). This CDR3 is 13 amino acids long. CDR1 is LNHDA and CDR2 is SQIVND in the germline V gene (reference sequence). Trimming took off 5 bases at V and 5 bases at J, with 12 bases between the two ends. The CDR3 nucleotides read TGTGCCAGTAGTCCGGACGGGGGATATGGCTACACCTTC. Protein: CASSPDGGYGYTF.

This clone was picked up a small number of times. The V and J genes are TRBV5-1 and TRBJ2-7, with TRBD2 matching over 10 bases. The junction had 6 bases not matched to a gene; V was cut back by 2 bases and J by 1 base. The CDR3 is 16 residues long. The germline V gene has CDR1 SGHRS and CDR2 YFSETQ. In DNA, the CDR3 is TGCGCCAGCAGCTTCCCGTTAGCGGGAGGTTCCTACGAGCAGTACTTC. Amino acid sequence: CASSFPLAGGSYEQYF.

The chain has TRBV6-1 and TRBJ2-7, with TRBD1 as a possible D gene (5 bases). The CDR3 contains 13 residues. Per germline, CDR1 MNHNS and CDR2 SASEGT. Trimming stripped 8 bases from V and 4 bases from J, with 15 bases between. Here the CDR3 reads CASSVDIFYEQYF. The CDR3 nucleotides read TGTGCCAGCTCCGTGGACATATTTTACGAGCAGTACTTC.

The chain has TRBV21-1 and TRBJ2-2; the DNA was not compared with TRBD1, the D call given in the table. TRBV21-1 is classified as a pseudogene. CDR3 length: 17 amino acids. The CDR3 sequence is CASSKAGGKMLTGELFF. The CDR3 nucleotides read TGTGCCAGCAGCAAAGCTGGGGGCAAGATGTTGACCGGGGAGCTGTTTTTT.

V usage is TRBV4-2 and J usage is TRBJ2-1, with D uncertain. CDR3 length: 16 amino acids. Per germline, CDR1 LGHNA and CDR2 YNFKEQ. V was clipped by 4 bases and J by 3 bases, with 16 bases between them. CDR3: CASSLDSAIGYNEQFF. CDR3 coding DNA: TGTGCCAGCAGCCTCGACTCGGCCATTGGCTACAATGAGCAGTTCTTC.

This clone was observed once. V usage is TRBV6-6 and J usage is TRBJ1-3; 9 positions agree with TRBD1. Trimming removed 8 bases from V and 3 bases from J; junction bases left unmatched: 8. Germline V gives CDR1 MNHNY, CDR2 SVGAGI (reference sequence). The CDR3 sequence is 15 residues long. CDR3 residues: CASSTGGVFGNTIYF. CDR3 DNA sequence: TGTGCCAGCTCGACAGGGGGGGTCTTTGGAAACACCATATATTTT.

The chain carries TRBV29-1 and TRBJ2-5, with 7 bases fitting TRBD2. The CDR3 has 15 amino acids. With V trimmed by 3 bases and J by 2 bases, 9 bases remained unmatched. The V gene's germline CDR1 is SQVTM and CDR2 ANQGSEA. For the CDR3, the DNA is TGCAGCGTTGATCGCCTCCTAGCGGTTCAAGAGACCCAGTACTTC. Its protein is CSVDRLLAVQETQYF.

The rearrangement uses TRBV10-1 and TRBJ1-4, with 9 positions matching TRBD1. Germline V gene lookup returns CDR1 WNHNN and CDR2 SYGVQD (reference sequence). The CDR3 covers 18 residues. V lost 9 bases to trimming and J lost 2 bases; unmatched junction nucleotides: 16. The CDR3 nucleotides are TGCGCCAGTCGTTCGTCGGGACAGGGACATCCCACTAATGAAAAACTGTTTTTT. Translating gives CASRSSGQGHPTNEKLFF.

The chain joins TRBV6-1 to TRBJ2-2; no clear D. Germline-derived CDR1 and CDR2 are MNHNS and SASEGT. V lost 6 bases and J 4 bases, leaving 6 bases between the germline ends. This CDR3 is built from 12 residues. In nucleotides, the CDR3 is TGTGCCAGCAGAGAGATCACCGGGGAGCTGTTTTTT. The encoded protein is CASREITGELFF.

V usage is TRBV5-1 and J usage is TRBJ1-2; possibly TRBD1 for D (5 bases). The CDR3 contains 15 residues. Germline V lookup: CDR1 SGHRS, CDR2 YFSETQ. V dropped 0 bases and J dropped 4 bases, with 13 bases sitting between them. For the CDR3, the DNA is TGCGCCAGCAGCTTGGAGGCCGGGGGGGGCTATGGCTACACCTTC. This codes for CASSLEAGGGYGYTF.

The chain carries TRBV6-1 and TRBJ2-1, with 8 bases aligning to TRBD2. The CDR3 contains 13 residues. In germline, CDR1 is MNHNS, CDR2 SASEGT. After removal of 6 bases from V and 13 bases from J, the junction contained 11 bases not matched to a gene. The CDR3 loop is CASRVKLAGGQFF. The CDR3 DNA reads TGTGCCAGCAGAGTGAAATTGGCGGGGGGCCAGTTCTTC.